The 4 T cell receptor beta chains reported below all come from one sample, sequenced in a study of blood T cell repertoires in COVID-19. Clones were sequenced by immunoSEQ multiplex PCR, and TCRdb holds only the in-frame ones, with some missing. The data contain 250,000 to 400,000 clones, roughly 90% of them singletons. Sequenced material: peripheral blood. The receptors originated from a woman in her thirties with COVID-19, enrolled during active disease.

This clone was detected a few times. This sequence joins TRBV2 and TRBJ1-5; D gene ambiguous. Deletions cut 1 base from V and 7 bases from J, with 11 bases between. The CDR3 is 14 amino acids. Per the germline V gene, CDR1 is SNHLY and CDR2 is FYNNEI. CDR3 sequence: CASSEVGERQPQHF. The CDR3 DNA sequence: TGTGCCAGCAGTGAAGTAGGTGAGCGACAGCCCCAGCATTTT.

This clone was seen a few times. The chain couples TRBV19 to TRBJ2-2; D might be TRBD1 (5 bases). V lost 4 bases and J lost 1, with 10 bases in between. The CDR3 runs to 15 residues. Germline V gives CDR1 LNHDA, CDR2 SQIVND (reference sequence). In DNA form, the CDR3 reads TGTGCCAGTAGTAGGGGCAGGGTGAACACCGGGGAGCTGTTTTTT. This encodes CASSRGRVNTGELFF.

This chain uses TRBV3-1 (or the pseudogene TRBV3-2) with TRBJ2-4; no clear D. The CDR3 has 14 amino acids. Trimming took 4 bases from V and 0 from J, leaving 7 bases between them. Germline CDR1 LGHDT, CDR2 YNNKEL (reference sequence). The CDR3 DNA reads as TGTGCCAGCAGCCCTAAACTAGCCAAAAACATTCAGTACTTC. Translating gives CASSPKLAKNIQYF.

The chain is built from TRBV3-1 (or the pseudogene TRBV3-2) and TRBJ2-1, with TRBD2 identical over 11 bases. The CDR3 runs 20 residues. Germline V gene sequence: CDR1 LGHDT, CDR2 YNNKEL (reference sequence). V lost 1 base to trimming and J lost 5 bases; unmatched junction nucleotides: 16. The CDR3 loop reads CASSQVQWGSSGRLNNEQFF. The CDR3 region has the DNA TGTGCCAGCAGCCAAGTACAGTGGGGGTCTAGCGGGAGGTTGAACAATGAGCAGTTCTTC.